The 13 T cell receptor beta chains below come from one sample, sequenced in a study of early T cells in non-severe SARS-CoV-2 infection. Via MiXCR, TCRdb re-called the 5' RACE reads, giving one row per CDR3 protein. The top ten hold less than 3% of the sample, which has some 87,000 distinct CDR3 sequences, about 12% seen once. Material: whole blood. These receptors were obtained from an adult who was a healthcare worker with PCR-confirmed SARS-CoV-2 infection or an uninfected control (not recorded which).

This clonotype was recorded many times. The chain employs TRBV5-1 and TRBJ1-1, with D possibly matching TRBD1 (5 bases). The V gene lost 2 bases and the J gene lost 6 bases, with 20 bases spanning the gap. Germline V gene sequence: CDR1 SGHRS, CDR2 YFSETQ. This CDR3 region has 16 residues. CDR3 sequence (DNA): TGCGCCAGCAGCTTCGGCCGTAGGGAGGGGATCGCTGAAGCTTTCTTT. Protein: CASSFGRREGIAEAFF. The entire variable domain, with the rest obtained from reference TRBV5-1 and TRBJ1-1, is as follows: KAGVTQTPRYLIKTRGQQVTLSCSPISGHRSVSWYQQTPGQGLQFLFEYFSETQRNKGNFPGRFSGRQFSNSRSEMNVSTLELGDSALYLCASSFGRREGIAEAFFGQGTRLTVV.

This clonotype was seen a handful of times. This chain joins TRBV12-3 or TRBV12-4 and TRBJ2-7, with 7 bases that match TRBD1. The CDR3 is 14 amino acids. J lost 1 base, V lost 6 bases, and 6 bases had no gene match. The CDR3 region has the DNA TGTGCCAGCAGCTCGGGACAGAATTCCTACGAGCAGTACTTC. Translating gives CASSSGQNSYEQYF.

V is TRBV6-2 or TRBV6-3 and J is TRBJ2-5; 12 bases agree with TRBD2. The CDR3 extends over 14 amino acids. Germline V gene data show CDR1 as MNHEY and CDR2 as SVGEGT. The trim removed 6 bases at V and 11 bases at J, leaving 10 bases unmatched. The CDR3 DNA reads TGTGCCAGCAGCCAGCCTAGCGGGAGGGCCCCGCAGTACTTC. It translates to CASSQPSGRAPQYF.

This rearrangement joins TRBV20-1 to TRBJ1-2; D is uncertain. Per the germline V gene, CDR1 is DFQATT and CDR2 is SNEGSKA (reference sequence). The length of the CDR3 is 14 residues. The V end lost 6 bases, the J end lost 2 bases, and 16 bases lay between the germline ends. DNA for the CDR3: TGCAGTGCCCAAAGAACAGAGGGAAACTATGGCTACACCTTC. As protein: CSAQRTEGNYGYTF.

The rearrangement uses TRBV3-1 and TRBJ2-2, with D hard to call. V lost 4 bases to trimming and J lost 3 bases, with 12 bases between them. This CDR3 contains 15 residues. CDR1 and CDR2 (germline): LGHDT, YNNKEL (reference sequence). CDR3 nucleotides: TGTGCCAGCAGCCCTGCCAGAACCTACACCGGGGAGCTGTTTTTT. As protein: CASSPARTYTGELFF.

The chain combines TRBV20-1 with TRBJ2-1; 13 nucleotides agree with TRBD2. The germline gives CDR1 DFQATT, CDR2 SNEGSKA (reference sequence). The junction had 9 bases not matched to a gene; V was cut back by 6 bases and J by 4 bases. This CDR3 contains 16 residues. The CDR3 protein is CSAYPRLAGGYNEQFF. CDR3 DNA sequence: TGCAGTGCCTACCCCCGACTAGCGGGGGGATACAATGAGCAGTTCTTC.

V and J are TRBV12-3 or TRBV12-4 and TRBJ1-6; D is undetermined. This CDR3 comprises 15 residues. Trimming cost V 6 bases and J 1 base, with 10 bases left between them. CDR3 sequence reads: CASRQSESYNSPLHF. In DNA, the CDR3 is TGTGCCAGCAGGCAGTCGGAGTCCTATAATTCACCCCTCCACTTT.

V is TRBV11-2 and J is TRBJ2-1; D is undetermined. V lost 0 bases, J lost 4 bases, and 7 bases lay in between. The CDR3 contains 14 residues. Germline V gives CDR1 SGHAT, CDR2 FQNNGV. CDR3 protein: CASSLDPRYNEQFF. DNA of the CDR3: TGTGCCAGCAGCTTAGATCCTAGATACAATGAGCAGTTCTTC.

The chain carries TRBV9 and TRBJ2-7, with a possible D match to TRBD2 (5 bases). The CDR3 is made up of 16 amino acids. Trimming took off 4 bases at V and 4 bases at J, with 21 bases between the two ends. The V gene's germline CDR1 is SGDLS and CDR2 YYNGEE. The CDR3 DNA reads TGTGCCAGCAGCACAGCCCCGAGTGGACTTGGATACGAGCAGTACTTC. It is translated as CASSTAPSGLGYEQYF. Based on the CDR3 plus reference TRBV9 and TRBJ2-7, the full variable domain is DSGVTQTPKHLITATGQRVTLRCSPRSGDLSVYWYQQSLDQGLQFLIQYYNGEERAKGNILERFSAQQFPDLHSELNLSSLELGDSALYFCASSTAPSGLGYEQYFGPGTRLTVT.

In its sample, this clonotype was seen a few times. This chain joins TRBV10-3 and TRBJ1-5; D call uncertain. The CDR3 has 15 residues. Germline CDR1 and CDR2: ENHRY and SYGVKD. The ends were cut back, 0 bases at V and 3 bases at J, with 9 bases in the middle. The CDR3 region is CAISESGPLNQPQHF. The CDR3 nucleotides are TGTGCCATCAGTGAGTCCGGGCCCCTCAATCAGCCCCAGCATTTT.

The chain couples TRBV6-5 to TRBJ1-4; 10 bases are a match to TRBD1. V dropped 5 bases and J dropped 8; count of bases not matched to a gene: 5. There are 14 residues in the CDR3. Germline CDR1 and CDR2: MNHEY and SVGAGI. The CDR3 here is CASSRDRGREKLFF. The CDR3 region has the DNA TGTGCCAGCAGTCGGGACAGGGGACGAGAAAAACTGTTTTTT.

This clonotype occurred many times. The chain links TRBV6-5 to TRBJ1-2, with TRBD1 as a possible D gene (6 bases). Germline V CDR1 and CDR2: MNHEY, SVGAGI. This CDR3 spans 15 amino acids. V lost 0 bases and J 6 bases, leaving 14 bases between the germline ends. The CDR3 spells CASSYSWGGADGYTF. In DNA, the CDR3 is TGTGCCAGCAGTTACTCCTGGGGGGGCGCAGATGGCTACACCTTC.

This clonotype was seen repeatedly, ten times or more. This sequence joins TRBV5-1 and TRBJ2-5; 11 bases line up with TRBD2. The germline V gene has CDR1 SGHRS and CDR2 YFSETQ. Trimming took 0 bases from V and 3 from J; bases not matched to a gene: 7. The CDR3 loop spans 17 amino acids. CDR3 nucleotide sequence: TGCGCCAGCAGCTTGGGGGCACTAGCGGGAGTGGAAGAGACCCAGTACTTC. Its translation: CASSLGALAGVEETQYF.